This passage covers 25 T cell receptor beta chains from one sample sequenced in a study of T-cell memory formation after mild COVID-19. TCRdb independently ran MiXCR on the 5' RACE reads; one entry per CDR3 protein. The repertoire includes 250,000 to 300,000 distinct CDR3 sequences, 15% to 20% of them detected once, and 22% sits in the top ten. Sequences were obtained from PBMCs or a T cell subset sorted from them (not recorded which). The receptors shown here come from a man younger than 35 who had mild COVID-19 (a few samples of this study predate the infection). Cell type and time point are not known.

This clonotype was found a few times. This chain uses TRBV5-6 with TRBJ2-3; D is undetermined. The CDR3 sequence is 15 residues long. V shed 0 bases and J shed 0 bases, with 8 bases lying between them. Germline values: CDR1 SGHDT, CDR2 YYEEEE. DNA for the CDR3: TGTGCCAGCAGCTTGGAACAGTATAGCACAGATACGCAGTATTTT. Translation gives CASSLEQYSTDTQYF.

This chain uses TRBV12-3 or TRBV12-4 with TRBJ1-1; 9 bases fit TRBD1. The CDR3 loop spans 13 amino acids. The ends lost 5 bases at V and 11 bases at J; junction bases unmatched: 9. The CDR3 protein is CASSTRQGVLAFF. The CDR3 DNA sequence: TGTGCCAGCAGTACCCGACAGGGGGTGTTGGCTTTCTTT.

This clonotype was seen a handful of times. This sequence joins TRBV6-5 and TRBJ1-5; D is ambiguous. V lost 5 bases to trimming and J lost 4 bases, with 9 bases between them. The CDR3 contains 13 residues. CDR1 is MNHEY and CDR2 is SVGAGI in the germline V gene. The chain's CDR3 is CASSTRPNQPQHF. The CDR3 DNA reads as TGTGCCAGCAGTACTCGACCTAATCAGCCCCAGCATTTT.

This clonotype has more than one count but fewer than ten. V is TRBV9 and J is TRBJ2-7, with TRBD1 as a possible D gene (6 bases). Per the germline V gene, CDR1 is SGDLS and CDR2 is YYNGEE. The V gene lost 0 bases and the J gene lost 6 bases, with 16 bases spanning the gap. The CDR3 spans 15 residues. This chain's CDR3 is CASSVVGTGTLEQYV. The CDR3 DNA reads as TGTGCCAGCAGCGTAGTTGGGACGGGGACACTCGAGCAGTACGTC.

The rearrangement uses TRBV10-3 and TRBJ1-3; 7 nucleotides match TRBD1. Germline V gene data show CDR1 as ENHRY and CDR2 as SYGVKD. The CDR3 contains 17 residues. V lost 7 bases to trimming and J lost 3 bases; unmatched junction nucleotides: 15. The CDR3 sequence is CAITQAETGWGGNTIYF. The CDR3 nucleotides read TGTGCCATCACTCAAGCAGAGACAGGGTGGGGTGGAAACACCATATATTTT.

This clonotype turned up a few times. This chain joins TRBV5-1 and TRBJ2-1; the D is unclear. This CDR3 has 12 amino acids. The germline V and J ends were trimmed by 2 bases and 5 bases, with 5 bases remaining between them. Germline CDR1 reads SGHRS; CDR2 reads YFSETQ. The chain's CDR3 is CASSFRNNEQFF. The CDR3 DNA sequence: TGCGCCAGCAGCTTCAGGAACAATGAGCAGTTCTTC.

This clonotype was observed many times. The chain links TRBV7-9 to TRBJ2-5; D is undetermined. Trimming removed 3 bases from V and 5 bases from J, with 10 bases in between. The germline gives CDR1 SEHNR, CDR2 FQNEAQ (reference sequence). The CDR3 totals 13 residues. The DNA for the CDR3 is TGTGCCAGCAGCTTCGCAGTTAGGGAGACCCAGTACTTC. This codes for CASSFAVRETQYF. Combining the CDR3 with reference TRBV7-9 and TRBJ2-5 gives the whole variable domain DTGVSQNPRHKITKRGQNVTFRCDPISEHNRLYWYRQTLGQGPEFLTYFQNEAQLEKSRLLSDRFSAERPKGSFSTLEIQRTEQGDSAMYLCASSFAVRETQYFGPGTRLLVL.

The chain has TRBV4-1 and TRBJ2-1; D is ambiguous. Germline V gene lookup returns CDR1 MGHRA and CDR2 YSYEKL. This CDR3 contains 14 residues. Trimming took 3 bases from V and 0 from J, leaving 6 bases between them. Here the CDR3 DNA reads TGCGCCAGCAGCCACCCCAGCTCCTACAATGAGCAGTTCTTC. This encodes CASSHPSSYNEQFF.

The chain has TRBV6-5 and TRBJ1-4; 7 bases agree with TRBD1. The CDR3 spans 14 residues. Germline V CDR1 and CDR2: MNHEY, SVGAGI. Unmatched junction bases numbered 8, after V lost 6 bases and J lost 7 bases. This chain's CDR3 is CASSRQGRGEKLFF. CDR3 sequence (DNA): TGTGCCAGCAGCCGACAGGGTCGAGGTGAAAAACTGTTTTTT.

The chain couples TRBV10-3 to TRBJ2-7, with D perhaps given as TRBD1 or TRBD2 (6 bases each). This CDR3 has 14 amino acids. Trimming cost V 0 bases and J 6 bases, with 12 bases left between them. Germline V CDR1 and CDR2: ENHRY, SYGVKD. CDR3 DNA: TGTGCCATCAGTGAGTCGGGGGGCGGGCGCGAGCAGTACGTC. This gives the protein CAISESGGGREQYV.

Only a few counts were recorded for this clonotype. The chain joins TRBV6-5 to TRBJ1-4; 10 bases are a match to TRBD1. Trimming cost V 6 bases and J 6 bases; bases outside gene matches: 16. CDR3 length: 18 residues. Germline lookup yields CDR1 MNHEY and CDR2 SVGAGI. CDR3 loop: CASSLRSGQGFRDEKLFF. The CDR3 DNA reads TGTGCCAGCAGCCTTCGGTCGGGACAGGGGTTCAGAGATGAAAAACTGTTTTTT.

This clonotype was seen only a few times. The genes are TRBV7-8 and TRBJ1-1; D remains unclear. The V gene's germline CDR1 is SGHVS and CDR2 FQNEAQ. The CDR3 runs to 15 residues. The V end lost 5 bases, the J end lost 5 bases, and 18 bases lay between the germline ends. The CDR3, as DNA: TGTGCCAGCAGCGGCAGTGGCGCGCTAGGAACTGAAGCTTTCTTT. Translation gives CASSGSGALGTEAFF.

This clonotype was detected a few times. The chain couples TRBV5-1 to TRBJ2-7; maybe TRBD1 (6 bases). The germline V gene encodes CDR1 SGHRS and CDR2 YFSETQ. The CDR3 spans 14 residues. V lost 6 bases and J 2 bases, leaving 15 bases between the germline ends. CDR3 sequence: CASTPATGPYEQYF. CDR3 DNA: TGCGCCAGCACCCCCGCGACAGGCCCCTACGAGCAGTACTTC.

The genes are TRBV12-3 or TRBV12-4 and TRBJ2-5; possibly TRBD1 for D (5 bases). The V end lost 7 bases, the J end lost 1 base, and 10 bases lay between the germline ends. The CDR3 length is 13 residues. CDR3 sequence (DNA): TGTGCCAGCAAAAAAGACAGCCAAGAGACCCAGTACTTC. This encodes CASKKDSQETQYF.

The V gene is TRBV27, the J gene TRBJ2-1; 8 bases are a match to TRBD1. V lost 5 bases and J lost 7; bases outside the gene matches: 10. CDR1 MNHEY and CDR2 SMNVEV come from the germline V gene (reference sequence). There are 15 residues in the CDR3. The CDR3 loop reads CASSITAGGWNEQFF. Here the CDR3 DNA reads TGTGCCAGCAGTATCACCGCAGGGGGCTGGAATGAGCAGTTCTTC.

This clonotype was recorded a few times. The chain employs TRBV6-1 and TRBJ1-5; no firm D call. The germline V and J ends were trimmed by 6 bases and 0 bases, with 3 bases remaining between them. The CDR3 consists of 12 residues. Looked up from germline, CDR1 is MNHNS and CDR2 is SASEGT. CDR3 loop: CASRYSNQPQHF. For the CDR3, the DNA is TGTGCCAGCAGGTATAGCAATCAGCCCCAGCATTTT.

This clonotype was seen a handful of times. The CDR3 DNA reads as TGTGCCAGCAGTTTAGGGTTTGGGACAGGGCTCTCCGAGCAGTACTTC. Its protein product is CASSLGFGTGLSEQYF. The rearrangement links TRBV6-6 to TRBJ2-7; 9 positions agree with TRBD1. CDR3 length: 16 amino acids. In germline, CDR1 is MNHNY, CDR2 SVGAGI (reference sequence). V gave up 4 bases and J gave up 6 bases; unmatched junction bases: 13.

In this sample, this clonotype turned up a few times. The gene calls are TRBV6-5 and TRBJ2-7; 7 bases are a match to TRBD1. CDR1 is MNHEY and CDR2 is SVGAGI in the germline V gene. The CDR3 sequence is 13 residues long. The V gene end was trimmed by 6 bases and the J gene end by 4 bases; junction bases not matched to a gene: 6. CDR3 protein: CASSQGESYEQYF. CDR3 nucleotides: TGTGCCAGCAGCCAGGGGGAGTCATACGAGCAGTACTTC.

Many counts were recorded for this clonotype. J is TRBJ1-2 and V is TRBV19; possible D gene TRBD1, 5 bases. This CDR3 has 15 amino acids. Germline CDR1 reads LNHDA; CDR2 reads SQIVND (reference sequence). V was shortened by 3 bases and J by 4 bases, with 15 bases between the two germline ends. CDR3 DNA: TGTGCCAGTAGTATCTTCGGGTCAGGGATCTATGGCTACACCTTC. This gives the protein CASSIFGSGIYGYTF.

This clonotype was seen ten or more times. CDR3 residues: CASSKGHEQYV. DNA of the CDR3: TGTGCCAGCAGCAAAGGGCACGAGCAGTACGTC. This rearrangement joins TRBV21-1 to TRBJ2-7. TRBV21-1 is a recognized pseudogene. This CDR3 region has 11 residues.

The V gene is TRBV7-3, the J gene TRBJ2-2; a possible D gene is TRBD1 (6 bases). The germline V and J ends were trimmed by 5 bases and 5 bases, with 21 bases remaining between them. The germline gives CDR1 SGHTA, CDR2 FQGTGA. This CDR3 region has 17 residues. Here the CDR3 DNA reads TGTGCCAGCAGCCCGCGGCTGGGGGACACACAGACCGGGGAGCTGTTTTTT. Its translation is CASSPRLGDTQTGELFF.

The chain employs TRBV29-1 and TRBJ1-2; 7 bases are shared with TRBD1. Germline trimming cut 2 bases from V and 13 bases from J; bases unmatched to any gene: 4. Germline V gene sequence: CDR1 SQVTM, CDR2 ANQGSEA. The CDR3 contains 10 residues. CDR3 bases: TGCAGCGTTGAACAGGGGGGTCGCACCTTC. Its translation: CSVEQGGRTF.

This clonotype was recorded a few times. This chain joins TRBV12-3 or TRBV12-4 and TRBJ1-5; perhaps TRBD1 as D (5 bases). This CDR3 spans 14 amino acids. The V end lost 5 bases, the J end lost 10 bases, and 18 bases lay between the germline ends. CDR3 sequence: CASSPLERGTPQHF. The CDR3 coding sequence is TGTGCCAGCAGTCCCCTGGAGAGGGGAACTCCCCAGCATTTT.

This sequence joins TRBV6-5 and TRBJ2-7, with TRBD2 as a possible D gene (6 bases). V lost 5 bases and J 5 bases, leaving 19 bases between the germline ends. This CDR3 has 15 residues. Germline CDR1 MNHEY, CDR2 SVGAGI. The CDR3 DNA reads as TGTGCCAGCAGTACGGGCGGGACCCAACTTCACGAGCAGTACTTC. Its protein product is CASSTGGTQLHEQYF.

The chain carries TRBV10-1 and TRBJ2-2, with 7 bases matching TRBD1. Germline assignment: CDR1 WNHNN and CDR2 SYGVQD (reference sequence). After removal of 6 bases from V and 1 base from J, the junction contained 5 bases not matched to a gene. This CDR3 contains 15 residues. The CDR3: CASRKNRGNTGELFF. The CDR3 DNA is TGCGCCAGCAGGAAAAACAGGGGGAACACCGGGGAGCTGTTTTTT.